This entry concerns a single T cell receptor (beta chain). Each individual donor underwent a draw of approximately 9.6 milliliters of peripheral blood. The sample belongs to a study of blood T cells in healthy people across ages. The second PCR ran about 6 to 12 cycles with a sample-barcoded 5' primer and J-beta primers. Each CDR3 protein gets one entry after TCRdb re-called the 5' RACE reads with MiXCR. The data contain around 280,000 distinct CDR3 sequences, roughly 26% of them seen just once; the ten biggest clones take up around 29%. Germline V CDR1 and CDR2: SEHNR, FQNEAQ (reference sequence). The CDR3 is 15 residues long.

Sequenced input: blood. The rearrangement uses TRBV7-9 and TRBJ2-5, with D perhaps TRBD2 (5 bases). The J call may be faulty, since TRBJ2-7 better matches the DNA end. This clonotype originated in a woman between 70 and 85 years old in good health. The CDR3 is CASSLREDWRYEQYF. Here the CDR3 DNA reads TGTGCCAGCAGCTTAAGGGAAGATTGGAGGTACGAGCAGTACTTC.